This T cell receptor beta chain was profiled in a study of graft-versus-host responses after intestinal transplantation. There were around 200,000 CFSE-labeled responder cells plated together with around 200,000 irradiated, violet-dye-labeled stimulator cells. The reaction was completed, and proliferating CFSE-low CD3+CD4+ and CD3+CD8+ responders were then sorted. This clone was seen a handful of times. Measured with immunoSEQ multiplex PCR; TCRdb has only the in-frame clones, and not every one. The table records roughly 4,900 clones, approximately 30% of them present only once. Deletions cut 2 bases from V and 8 bases from J, with 12 bases between. The V gene's germline CDR1 is SGHTA and CDR2 FQGTGA. The length of the CDR3 is 13 residues. Notes on the study in general: Recipient marrow contained GvH clones, some of which appeared first in ileum or blood.

The source of this sequence is a human patient who received an intestinal transplant. The starting material was alloreactive CD4+ T cells from a mixed lymphocyte reaction culture, obtained before intestinal transplant. The subset is: CFSE-low proliferating T cells sorted from roughly 6-day pre-transplant mixed lymphocyte reaction (GvH or HvG direction). V gene TRBV7-3 combines with J gene TRBJ1-2; perhaps TRBD1 as D (5 bases). CDR3 coding DNA: TGTGCCAGCAGCTTATCCAGGGAGGTGGGCTACACCTTC. It specifies CASSLSREVGYTF.